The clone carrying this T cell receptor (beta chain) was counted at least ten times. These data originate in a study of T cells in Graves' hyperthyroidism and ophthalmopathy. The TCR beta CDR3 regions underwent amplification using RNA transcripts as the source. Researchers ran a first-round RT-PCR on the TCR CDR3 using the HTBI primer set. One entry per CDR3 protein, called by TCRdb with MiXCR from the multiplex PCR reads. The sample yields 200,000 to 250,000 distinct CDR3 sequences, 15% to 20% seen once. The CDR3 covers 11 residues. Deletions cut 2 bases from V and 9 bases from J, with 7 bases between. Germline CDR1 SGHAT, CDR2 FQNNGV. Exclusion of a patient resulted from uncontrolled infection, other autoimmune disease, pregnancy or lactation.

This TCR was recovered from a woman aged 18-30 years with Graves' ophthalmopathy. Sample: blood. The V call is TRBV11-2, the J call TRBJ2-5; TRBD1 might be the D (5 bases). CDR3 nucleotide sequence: TGTGCCAGCAGCTTACTACAGGCCCAGTACTTC. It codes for CASSLLQAQYF.